A selection of T cell receptor beta chains follows, all from one sample in a study of blood T cells in healthy people across ages. TCRdb re-called the 5' RACE reads through MiXCR, storing one row per CDR3 protein. This table holds 1.5 million or so distinct CDR3 sequences, 42% found once. The sequenced sample consisted of blood. The receptors shown here come from a woman aged 18-29 years in good health. The CDR3 runs from the conserved cysteine through the conserved F or W. Fields, in order: V gene, clone size, J gene, CDR3 length, D gene, CDR3 protein, CDR3 DNA. The D gene is left open where the match is weak. Size values are once, few and many counts, or a class for expanded clones, and some rows have none.

>TRBV20-1|few|TRBJ2-7|16|TRBD1
CSARDPTGTGGYEQYF
TGCAGTGCTAGAGATCCGACCGGGACAGGGGGCTACGAGCAGTACTTC
>TRBV10-3|.|TRBJ2-5|14|.
CAIGDAGPQETQYF
TGTGCCATCGGTGACGCGGGACCCCAAGAGACCCAGTACTTC
>TRBV4-1|.|TRBJ1-2|15|.
CVSSQVDTRGYGYTF
TGCGTCAGCAGCCAAGTAGACACTCGTGGCTATGGCTACACCTTC
>TRBV7-7|few|TRBJ2-7|14|.
CASSLEGSTAEQYF
TGTGCCAGCAGCTTAGAAGGGAGCACCGCCGAGCAGTACTTC
>TRBV6-5|few|TRBJ2-7|16|TRBD2
CASSYSKRGPSYEQYF
TGTGCCAGCAGTTACTCGAAGCGGGGGCCCTCCTACGAGCAGTACTTC
>TRBV6-1|.|TRBJ2-1|15|.
CASSERAAGSNEQFF
TGTGCCAGCAGTGAAAGGGCGGCAGGGTCCAATGAGCAGTTCTTC
>TRBV20-1|once|TRBJ2-1|11|.
CSAWSGCEQFF
TGCAGTGCGTGGAGTGGGTGTGAGCAGTTCTTC
>TRBV20-1|few|TRBJ2-3|16|TRBD2
CSARGASGGDTDTQYF
TGCAGTGCTAGAGGGGCCAGCGGGGGGGACACAGATACGCAGTATTTT
>TRBV12-3/TRBV12-4|once|TRBJ2-7|14|TRBD2
CASKLNAGGEEQYF
TGTGCCAGCAAACTTAATGCGGGGGGAGAGGAGCAGTACTTC
>TRBV5-5|.|TRBJ2-5|14|TRBD1
CASSQWTGLETQYF
TGTGCCAGCAGCCAGTGGACAGGGTTGGAGACCCAGTACTTC
>TRBV29-1|few|TRBJ2-1|10|.
CSSHPIGQFF
TGCAGCAGCCACCCGATTGGGCAGTTCTTC
>TRBV7-9|.|TRBJ2-7|17|TRBD2
CASSFGLAGGGYNEQYF
TGTGCCAGCAGCTTTGGACTAGCGGGAGGTGGTTACAATGAGCAGTACTTC
>TRBV4-1|.|TRBJ1-2|16|.
CASSPGALPTNYGYTF
TGCGCCAGCAGCCCCGGGGCATTACCCACTAACTATGGCTACACCTTC
>TRBV2|few|TRBJ1-2|15|TRBD1
CASKLGQAKDYGYTF
TGTGCCAGCAAATTGGGACAGGCAAAGGACTATGGCTACACCTTC
>TRBV6-1|.|TRBJ1-5|15|.
CASSETPYSNQPQHF
TGTGCCAGCAGTGAAACGCCCTATAGCAATCAGCCCCAGCATTTT
>TRBV4-1|.|TRBJ2-3|19|.
CASSQDFGKDRTSIDTQYF
TGCGCCAGCAGCCAAGATTTCGGGAAGGACAGAACTAGCATAGATACGCAGTATTTT
>TRBV20-1|.|TRBJ2-1|13|TRBD1
CSAWDRGYNEQFF
TGCAGTGCTTGGGACAGGGGCTACAATGAGCAGTTCTTC
>TRBV30|.|TRBJ2-1|12|.
CAWIPSYNEQFF
TGTGCCTGGATCCCCTCCTACAATGAGCAGTTCTTC
>TRBV12-3/TRBV12-4|many|TRBJ2-1|15|.
CASSPGSGNDNEQFF
TGTGCCAGCAGTCCCGGTAGCGGCAACGACAATGAGCAGTTCTTC
>TRBV10-3|.|TRBJ2-7|15|.
CAISERSQDYNEQYF
TGTGCCATCAGTGAGCGTTCGCAAGATTACAATGAGCAGTACTTC
>TRBV7-8|.|TRBJ2-5|14|TRBD2
CASSPREGTETQYF
TGTGCCAGCAGCCCCCGGGAGGGGACGGAGACCCAGTACTTC
>TRBV12-3/TRBV12-4|.|TRBJ1-4|13|TRBD1
CASTAGTGGELFF
TGTGCCAGCACCGCGGGCACAGGGGGGGAACTGTTTTTT
>TRBV5-1|few|TRBJ2-7|14|.
CASSTGTEAYEQYF
TGCGCCAGCAGCACCGGGACCGAAGCCTACGAGCAGTACTTC
>TRBV11-2|.|TRBJ2-1|12|.
CASSSLVVEQFF
TGTGCCAGCAGCTCCCTAGTAGTTGAGCAGTTCTTC
>TRBV20-1|.|TRBJ2-7|17|TRBD2
CSARAGTSGMSSYEQYF
TGCAGTGCTAGAGCGGGGACTAGCGGGATGAGCTCCTACGAGCAGTACTTC
>TRBV27|few|TRBJ1-2|14|.
CASSLGQGGGGYTF
TGTGCCAGCAGTTTAGGGCAGGGAGGGGGTGGCTACACCTTC
>TRBV27|.|TRBJ2-5|14|.
CASSVRSPGETQYF
TGTGCCAGCAGTGTTAGGAGTCCGGGGGAGACCCAGTACTTC
>TRBV10-3|.|TRBJ2-5|15|TRBD1
CAISESDRVVGEQYF
TGTGCCATCAGTGAATCGGACAGGGTGGTTGGGGAGCAGTACTTC
>TRBV6-2/TRBV6-3|.|TRBJ2-5|15|.
CASKRHQGSYNEQYF
TGTGCCAGCAAAAGGCACCAGGGTAGTTACAATGAGCAGTACTTC
>TRBV18|once|TRBJ2-5|13|.
CASSTVRLGEQYF
TGTGCCAGCTCAACCGTCCGCCTTGGTGAGCAGTACTTC
>TRBV12-3/TRBV12-4|.|TRBJ2-1|15|.
CASSYETRAFDEQFF
TGTGCCAGCAGTTATGAGACTAGGGCATTTGATGAGCAGTTCTTC
>TRBV15|once|TRBJ2-7|14|TRBD1
CATRATRDSYEQYF
TGTGCCACCAGGGCTACCCGGGACAGCTACGAGCAGTACTTC
>TRBV7-2|many|TRBJ2-6|15|.
CASSLGGPGANVLTF
TGTGCCAGCAGCCTGGGGGGACCTGGGGCCAACGTCCTGACTTTC
>TRBV11-2|few|TRBJ2-7|15|TRBD2
CASSRVRLAGYEQYF
TGTGCCAGCAGCCGAGTTAGACTAGCGGGCTACGAGCAGTACTTC
>TRBV20-1|.|TRBJ1-2|13|TRBD1
CSAPGQGLRGYTF
TGCAGTGCTCCGGGACAGGGTTTGCGGGGCTACACCTTC
>TRBV2|.|TRBJ2-1|14|TRBD2
CASSREVFYNEQFF
TGTGCCAGCTCCCGGGAGGTGTTCTACAATGAGCAGTTCTTC
>TRBV7-9|few|TRBJ2-5|17|TRBD1
CASSWTGVPRYQETQYF
TGTGCCAGCAGCTGGACAGGGGTACCACGGTACCAAGAGACCCAGTACTTC
>TRBV5-5|few|TRBJ2-3|15|TRBD2
CASSLSGSLTDTQYF
TGTGCCAGCAGCCTTAGCGGGAGTCTGACAGATACGCAGTATTTT
>TRBV11-2|.|TRBJ1-2|14|.
CASSFYPGQGGYTF
TGTGCCAGCAGCTTTTACCCGGGACAAGGGGGCTACACCTTC
>TRBV12-3/TRBV12-4|few|TRBJ2-6|12|.
CASGAGANVLTF
TGTGCCTCCGGGGCTGGGGCCAACGTCCTGACTTTC
>TRBV5-1|.|TRBJ2-1|15|TRBD2
CASSSRHPGGETQFF
TGCGCCAGCAGCTCTAGGCACCCGGGAGGAGAGACCCAGTTCTTC
>TRBV6-1|.|TRBJ2-3|16|.
CASTRMDVAYTDTQYF
TGTGCCAGCACCCGAATGGACGTGGCCTACACAGATACGCAGTATTTT
>TRBV20-1|few|TRBJ2-1|15|.
CSAPPRGLGYNEQFF
TGCAGTGCTCCCCCCCGAGGTTTGGGCTACAATGAGCAGTTCTTC
>TRBV14|.|TRBJ2-3|13|.
CASSQANQDTQYF
TGTGCCAGCAGCCAAGCCAATCAAGATACGCAGTATTTT
>TRBV2|.|TRBJ2-7|16|.
CASSEGGRGGTYEQYF
TGTGCCAGCAGTGAAGGAGGAAGGGGGGGCACCTACGAGCAGTACTTC
>TRBV11-2|few|TRBJ2-3|13|.
CASSLESVDTQYF
TGTGCCAGCAGCTTGGAGAGCGTAGATACGCAGTATTTT
>TRBV20-1|.|TRBJ2-3|14|TRBD2
CSASRGGRTDTQYF
TGCAGTGCTAGCCGAGGCGGGAGGACAGATACGCAGTATTTT
>TRBV7-7|.|TRBJ2-5|16|.
CASSLSTGTKLETQYF
TGTGCTAGCAGCTTAAGCACAGGGACCAAACTAGAGACCCAGTACTTC
>TRBV6-2/TRBV6-3|.|TRBJ2-5|15|TRBD1
CASSSGQGQAETQYF
TGTGCCAGCAGTAGCGGACAGGGCCAGGCAGAGACCCAGTACTTC
>TRBV2|.|TRBJ2-3|18|TRBD2
CAIREGLAGGPEGDTQYF
TGTGCCATTCGGGAGGGACTAGCGGGAGGACCAGAGGGAGATACGCAGTATTTT
>TRBV11-3|.|TRBJ2-7|14|TRBD2
CASSLPGLAHEQYF
TGTGCCAGCAGCCTTCCCGGACTAGCCCATGAGCAGTACTTC
>TRBV12-3/TRBV12-4|.|TRBJ1-5|18|.
CASSLNSGVYLSNQPQHF
TGTGCCAGCAGTTTAAATTCAGGGGTCTACCTTAGCAATCAGCCCCAGCATTTT
>TRBV25-1|once|TRBJ2-7|15|TRBD1
CASHGGTGSRDEQYF
TGTGCCAGCCATGGGGGGACAGGGTCTCGGGACGAGCAGTACTTC
>TRBV7-9|.|TRBJ2-1|15|TRBD2
CASSFIGLAGNEQFF
TGTGCCAGCAGCTTCATAGGACTAGCGGGCAATGAGCAGTTCTTC
>TRBV4-1|.|TRBJ2-5|17|TRBD2
CASSQLRTSGGGDEQYF
TGCGCCAGCAGCCAACTCAGGACTAGCGGGGGTGGTGATGAGCAGTACTTC
>TRBV7-2|.|TRBJ2-3|19|TRBD2
CASSLEGSGGAVGTDTQYF
TGTGCCAGCAGCTTAGAAGGTAGCGGGGGGGCGGTTGGCACAGATACGCAGTATTTT
>TRBV19|.|TRBJ2-2|13|.
CASIRSNTGELFF
TGTGCCAGTATCCGGTCGAACACCGGGGAGCTGTTTTTT
>TRBV6-1|.|TRBJ1-2|12|.
CASLLVNYGYTF
TGTGCCAGCTTGCTGGTCAACTATGGCTACACCTTC